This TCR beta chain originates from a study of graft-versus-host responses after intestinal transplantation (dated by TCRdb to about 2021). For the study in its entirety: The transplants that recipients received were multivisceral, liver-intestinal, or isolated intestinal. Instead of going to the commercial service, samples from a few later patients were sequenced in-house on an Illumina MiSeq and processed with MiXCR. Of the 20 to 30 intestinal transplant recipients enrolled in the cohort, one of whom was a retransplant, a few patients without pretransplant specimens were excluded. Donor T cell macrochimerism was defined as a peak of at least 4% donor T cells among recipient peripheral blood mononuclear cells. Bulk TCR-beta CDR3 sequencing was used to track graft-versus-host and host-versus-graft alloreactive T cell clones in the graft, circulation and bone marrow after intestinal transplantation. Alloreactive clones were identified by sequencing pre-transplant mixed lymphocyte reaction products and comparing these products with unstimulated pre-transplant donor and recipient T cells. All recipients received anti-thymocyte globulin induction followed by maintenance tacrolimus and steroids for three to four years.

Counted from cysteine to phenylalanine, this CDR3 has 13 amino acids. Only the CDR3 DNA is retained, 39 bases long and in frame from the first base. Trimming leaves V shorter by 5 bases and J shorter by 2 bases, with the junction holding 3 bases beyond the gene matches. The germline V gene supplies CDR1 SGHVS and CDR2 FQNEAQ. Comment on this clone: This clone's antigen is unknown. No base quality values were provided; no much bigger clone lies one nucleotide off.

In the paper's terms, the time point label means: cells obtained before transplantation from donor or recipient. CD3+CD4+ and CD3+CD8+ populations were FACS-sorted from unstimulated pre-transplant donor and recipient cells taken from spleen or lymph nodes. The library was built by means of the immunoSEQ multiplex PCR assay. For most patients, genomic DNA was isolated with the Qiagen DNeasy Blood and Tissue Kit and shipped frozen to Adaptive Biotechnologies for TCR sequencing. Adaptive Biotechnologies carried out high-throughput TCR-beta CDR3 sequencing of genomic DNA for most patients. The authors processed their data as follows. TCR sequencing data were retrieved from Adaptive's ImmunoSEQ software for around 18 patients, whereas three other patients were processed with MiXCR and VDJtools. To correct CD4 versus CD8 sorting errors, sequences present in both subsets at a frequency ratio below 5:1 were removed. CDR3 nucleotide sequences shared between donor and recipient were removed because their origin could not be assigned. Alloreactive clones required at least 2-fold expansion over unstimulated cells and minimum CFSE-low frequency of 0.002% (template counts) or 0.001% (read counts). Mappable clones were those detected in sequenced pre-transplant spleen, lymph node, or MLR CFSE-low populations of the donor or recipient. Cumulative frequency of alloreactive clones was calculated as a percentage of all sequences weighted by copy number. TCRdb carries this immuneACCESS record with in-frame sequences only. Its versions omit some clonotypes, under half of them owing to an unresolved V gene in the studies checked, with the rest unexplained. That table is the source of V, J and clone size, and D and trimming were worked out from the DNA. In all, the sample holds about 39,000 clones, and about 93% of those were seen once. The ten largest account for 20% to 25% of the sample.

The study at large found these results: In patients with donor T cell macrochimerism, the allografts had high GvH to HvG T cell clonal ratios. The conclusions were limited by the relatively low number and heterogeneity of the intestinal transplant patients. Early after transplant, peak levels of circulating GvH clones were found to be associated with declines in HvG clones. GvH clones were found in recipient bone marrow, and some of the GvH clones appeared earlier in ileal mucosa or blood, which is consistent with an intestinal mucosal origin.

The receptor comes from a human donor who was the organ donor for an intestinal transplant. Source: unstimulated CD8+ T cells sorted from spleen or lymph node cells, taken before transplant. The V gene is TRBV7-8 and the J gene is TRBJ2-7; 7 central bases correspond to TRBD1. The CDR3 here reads CASSRQGPYEQYF. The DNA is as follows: TGTGCCAGCAGCAGACAGGGCCCCTACGAGCAGTACTTC.